Following are 3 T cell receptor beta chains from one sample sequenced in a study of shared clonotypes between healthy human individuals. This table comes from immunoSEQ multiplex PCR, and its TCRdb copy is limited to in-frame clones, with some not included. The sample has about 2.3 million clones; around 92% are singletons. The sequenced sample was naive CD4+ T cells from PBMCs. Documented subset: CD45RA+ positively selected. The source of these receptors is a man younger than 35 in good health. Some clones in this sample may be carry-over from other donors' samples.

V usage is TRBV5-6 and J usage is TRBJ2-5; D gene unclear. The end of the DNA fits TRBJ2-7 better, so the J call may be wrong. This CDR3 is 13 amino acids long. CDR1 and CDR2 (germline): SGHDT, YYEEEE. The CDR3 loop is CASSLGPFYEQYF. CDR3 bases: TGTGCCAGCAGCTTGGGGCCGTTTTACGAGCAGTACTTC.

The V gene is TRBV11-1, the J gene TRBJ2-3; D is perhaps TRBD1 (7 bases). Germline CDR1 SGHAT, CDR2 FQDESV (reference sequence). CDR3 size: 16 residues. Trimming took 1 base from V and 4 from J, leaving 15 bases between them. The CDR3 reads CASSLDPGRGADTQYF. DNA for the CDR3: TGTGCCAGCAGCTTAGATCCGGGCAGGGGGGCAGATACGCAGTATTTT.

The CDR3 region is CASRGGTWTEAFF. DNA of the CDR3: TGTGCCAGCAGGGGGGGGACGTGGACTGAAGCTTTCTTT. J is TRBJ1-1 and V is TRBV28, with a tentative D call TRBD1 (5 bases). The CDR3 loop spans 13 amino acids. The germline gives CDR1 MDHEN, CDR2 SYDVKM. V was cut by 6 bases and J by 5 bases, with 13 bases left in between.